This T cell receptor (beta chain) is from a study of beta chain features in type 1 diabetes. Notes on the study in general: Resolution of whether HLA type affects TCRB rearrangement was not achieved here. A moderate, significant TCRB CDR3 shortening appeared in type 1 diabetes across four CD4+ subsets.

Since all of the isolated RNA was reverse transcribed, expressed TCRB transcripts were what got sequenced. Repertoires were generated with immunoSEQ multiplex PCR, while TCRdb's copy carries only in-frame clones and drops some. The sample records over 300,000 clones, around 8.5% being singletons. This clone was found a few times. Its target is not known. V shed 8 bases, J shed 2 bases, and the junction held 6 bases outside the gene matches. The CDR3 is 13 residues long. The V gene's germline CDR1 is MGHDK and CDR2 SYGVNS. V is TRBV25-1 and J is TRBJ2-7; 7 bases are shared with TRBD2. Specimen: central memory CD4+ T cells from blood. This TCR was recovered from a young man with type 1 diabetes. CDR3 residues: CASCSGQTYEQYF. DNA for the CDR3: TGTGCCAGCTGTAGCGGGCAGACCTACGAGCAGTACTTC.